This is a list of T cell receptor beta chains from one sample in a study of T cells after yellow fever vaccination. TCRdb recomputed calls from the 5' RACE reads with MiXCR, one row per CDR3 protein. The table has about 170,000 distinct CDR3 sequences, approximately 10% seen once; the top ten hold 30% to 45%. The starting material was CD8+ T cells sorted from PBMCs, obtained 15 days after the yellow fever booster vaccination. The receptor source for this set is a man aged 18-30 years who received the YFV17D yellow fever vaccine. Each CDR3 is given with its conserved first and last residue. The D gene is left open where the match is weak. Size values are once, few and many counts, or a class for expanded clones, and some rows have none.

j_call clone_size d_call cdr3_length v_call cdr3_aa cdr3_nt
TRBJ2-1 few NA 16 TRBV27 CASSLLGLQLDNEQFF TGTGCCAGCAGTTTATTGGGTCTGCAACTCGACAATGAGCAGTTCTTC
TRBJ2-1 NA NA 14 TRBV7-8 CASSLGGLHNEQFF TGTGCCAGCAGCTTGGGGGGTCTCCACAATGAGCAGTTCTTC
TRBJ2-7 NA NA 15 TRBV5-1 CASSLAGVEGYEQYF TGCGCCAGCAGCTTGGCCGGGGTAGAAGGCTACGAGCAGTACTTC
TRBJ2-1 NA NA 12 TRBV6-5 CASARLNNEQFF TGTGCCAGCGCGAGGCTGAACAATGAGCAGTTCTTC
TRBJ2-1 few NA 17 TRBV11-2 CASSLDTEGDWYNEQFF TGTGCCAGCAGCTTAGATACCGAAGGTGACTGGTACAATGAGCAGTTCTTC
TRBJ2-1 few NA 13 TRBV6-5 CASSYSSWNEQFF TGTGCCAGCAGTTATTCGTCATGGAATGAGCAGTTCTTC
TRBJ2-5 NA NA 16 TRBV9 CASSVGGLVAGETQYF TGTGCCAGCAGCGTGGGGGGCCTCGTCGCTGGGGAGACCCAGTACTTC
TRBJ2-7 few NA 16 TRBV4-1 CASSHPLARPVYEQYF TGCGCCAGCAGCCACCCCCTTGCGCGGCCGGTATACGAGCAGTACTTC
TRBJ1-5 few NA 14 TRBV9 CASSPGTDNQPQHF TGTGCCAGCAGCCCTGGGACGGATAATCAGCCCCAGCATTTT
TRBJ2-3 few NA 12 TRBV4-1 CASSQRADTQYF TGCGCCAGCAGCCAGAGAGCAGATACGCAGTATTTT
TRBJ1-2 NA TRBD1 15 TRBV27 CAISLEGQGSYGYTF TGTGCCATCAGTTTAGAGGGACAGGGATCCTATGGCTACACCTTC
TRBJ1-5 NA NA 15 TRBV12-3/TRBV12-4 CASSPGEWGNQPQHF TGTGCCAGCAGTCCAGGGGAATGGGGCAATCAGCCCCAGCATTTT
TRBJ2-3 NA TRBD2 14 TRBV6-2/TRBV6-3 CASGAGLVTDTQYF TGTGCCAGCGGAGCGGGGTTAGTCACAGATACGCAGTATTTT
TRBJ1-2 NA NA 14 TRBV6-5 CASSYSGRGGGYTF TGTGCCAGCAGTTACTCGGGCAGGGGCGGTGGCTACACCTTC
TRBJ1-2 few NA 12 TRBV6-5 CASSQEDYGYTF TGTGCCAGCAGCCAGGAAGACTATGGCTACACCTTC
TRBJ2-2 NA TRBD2 14 TRBV5-5 CASSFGGGTGELFF TGTGCCAGCAGCTTCGGGGGAGGGACCGGGGAGCTGTTTTTT
TRBJ1-1 few TRBD1 16 TRBV29-1 CSVAGTGRLMNTEAFF TGCAGCGTTGCCGGGACAGGGAGACTCATGAACACTGAAGCTTTCTTT
TRBJ1-2 few TRBD1 11 TRBV29-1 CSVTGGYGYTF TGCAGCGTCACAGGGGGTTATGGCTACACCTTC
TRBJ2-5 NA TRBD1 15 TRBV19 CASSMDRGRLETQYF TGTGCCAGTAGTATGGACAGGGGGCGGTTAGAGACCCAGTACTTC
TRBJ2-1 NA NA 13 TRBV6-5 CASSYSLRNEQFF TGTGCCAGCAGTTACTCCCTCAGGAATGAGCAGTTCTTC
TRBJ2-5 few NA 12 TRBV3-1 CASSQERRTQYF TGTGCCAGCAGCCAAGAGCGTCGTACCCAGTACTTC
TRBJ1-1 NA NA 14 TRBV10-3 CAISEAMENTEAFF TGTGCCATCAGTGAGGCGATGGAGAACACTGAAGCTTTCTTT
TRBJ2-5 NA NA 13 TRBV6-6 CASMRDPWETQYF TGTGCCAGCATGAGGGACCCTTGGGAGACCCAGTACTTC
TRBJ2-5 NA TRBD2 16 TRBV13 CASSLVTSGELSTQYF TGTGCCAGCAGCTTAGTTACTAGCGGAGAGTTATCGACCCAGTACTTC
TRBJ2-4 few NA 15 TRBV19 CASSIGGGRENIQYF TGTGCCAGTAGTATAGGGGGTGGCAGGGAAAACATTCAGTACTTC
TRBJ2-7 many NA 16 TRBV12-3/TRBV12-4 CASSRTGPMISYEQYF TGTGCCAGCAGTCGTACGGGACCCATGATCTCCTACGAGCAGTACTTC
TRBJ2-3 many TRBD2 15 TRBV7-2 CASTLAGALTDTQYF TGTGCCAGCACCCTAGCGGGGGCCCTCACAGATACGCAGTATTTT
TRBJ2-3 NA NA 18 TRBV4-3 CASSQDHPGAKSTDTQYF TGCGCCAGCAGCCAAGATCACCCGGGGGCAAAAAGCACAGATACGCAGTATTTT
TRBJ2-5 few TRBD2 16 TRBV15 CATSRGTAGPQETQYF TGTGCCACCAGCAGAGGTACAGCGGGGCCGCAAGAGACCCAGTACTTC
TRBJ1-5 NA NA 13 TRBV6-6 CASSYSGWSPQHF TGTGCCAGCAGTTACTCGGGGTGGTCCCCCCAGCATTTT
TRBJ2-5 NA TRBD2 18 TRBV10-1 CASSESLAGSTKKETQYF TGCGCCAGCAGTGAGTCATTAGCGGGGAGCACGAAAAAAGAGACCCAGTACTTC
TRBJ2-7 NA NA 14 TRBV27 CASSPPGAAYEQYF TGTGCCAGCAGCCCGCCAGGGGCGGCCTACGAGCAGTACTTC
TRBJ1-1 NA NA 12 TRBV30 CAWSVGVREAFF TGTGCCTGGAGTGTGGGGGTCCGTGAAGCTTTCTTT
TRBJ1-1 few NA 15 TRBV5-5 CASSLAWTLNTEAFF TGTGCCAGCAGCTTGGCCTGGACGCTGAACACTGAAGCTTTCTTT